Only a few counts were recorded for the clone carrying this T cell receptor beta chain. Trimming removed 5 bases at V and 7 bases at J, with 15 bases between. Germline CDR1 and CDR2: MNHEY and SVGEGT. This CDR3 is built from 14 residues. The data were produced by immunoSEQ multiplex PCR, yet TCRdb's version contains in-frame clones alone and is incomplete. This sample has a few hundred thousand clones, with about 87% found just once. The entry originates in a study of blood T cell repertoires in COVID-19. Study-wide background: Samples came from the United States, Italy and Spain, spanning acute and convalescent COVID-19.

Material for sequencing was peripheral blood. The origin of this receptor is a woman between 50 and 59 years old who had recovered from COVID-19. V and J are TRBV6-2 or TRBV6-3 and TRBJ1-5, with D possibly matching TRBD1 (5 bases). CDR3 DNA: TGTGCCAGCAGTCAGACAGCCCGCCAGCAGCCCCAGCATTTT. Translated, it gives CASSQTARQQPQHF.